The sequence of this T cell receptor (beta chain) was determined in a study of T cell repertoires in cytomegalovirus infection. Study as a whole: The authors relied on CMV epitopes, both recently identified HLA-C-restricted and well-studied HLA-B-restricted. It can be stated that public TCR beta signatures indicated CMV infection as well as a matching HLA type.

Study-level findings and limits: Pooled public TCR beta family frequency picked out CMV carriers with the relevant HLA. CMV-specific HLA-C-restricted TCR beta clonotypes dominated the ex vivo response.

TCRdb redid the calling of the reads with MiXCR, one entry per CDR3 protein. Of under 90,000 distinct CDR3 sequences in the sample, approximately 45% were seen once. V was clipped by 7 bases and J by 6 bases, with 13 bases between them. The CDR3 is 13 amino acids. Germline V gene sequence: CDR1 SEHNR, CDR2 FQNEAQ (reference sequence). As to this clonotype: The antigen remains undetermined.

The starting material was CD8+ T cells from cultured PBMCs, obtained from culture after CMV antigen stimulation. J is TRBJ2-1 and V is TRBV7-9, with D possibly being TRBD1 or TRBD2 (5 bases each). This receptor was taken from a human donor in good health (CMV status not recorded). Some clones in this sample may be carry-over from other donors' samples. The CDR3 DNA reads TGTGCCAGCACCCGGGGCGCCCTCAATGAGCAGTTCTTC. This encodes CASTRGALNEQFF.